This record covers a single T cell receptor (beta chain). Its antigen is unknown. The data belong to a study of T-cell reconstitution after alpha-beta-depleted transplantation in children. General study results and limits: Several hundred expanded graft clones reportedly gave rise to the alpha-beta T cells present about two months after transplant. T-cell counts and diversity at one year following transplant were attributed mainly to newly produced T cells. For some patients, TCRbeta diversity was high at day 60 because of recipient T cells and thymic progenitors that survived.

Trimming pared 0 bases from V and 5 bases from J, leaving 13 bases between. The CDR3 runs 14 residues. CDR1 is DFQATT, CDR2 SNEGSKA, per germline (reference sequence). Unique molecular identifiers were incorporated into the prepared TCRbeta library. TCRdb re-called the PCR reads with MiXCR, one entry per CDR3 protein. The sample holds approximately 230,000 distinct CDR3 sequences, roughly 26% seen once. Sequencing used PBMCs, obtained before TCRalphabeta/CD19-depleted stem cell transplant. This sequence originates from a girl aged 2-15 years with Fanconi anemia, due to receive a stem cell transplant. The chain recombines TRBV20-1 with TRBJ1-2; TRBD1 is a possible D gene (5 bases). The CDR3 DNA sequence: TGCAGTGCTAGAGATCGGGCCAGGGTATATGGCTACACCTTC. It is translated as CSARDRARVYGYTF.